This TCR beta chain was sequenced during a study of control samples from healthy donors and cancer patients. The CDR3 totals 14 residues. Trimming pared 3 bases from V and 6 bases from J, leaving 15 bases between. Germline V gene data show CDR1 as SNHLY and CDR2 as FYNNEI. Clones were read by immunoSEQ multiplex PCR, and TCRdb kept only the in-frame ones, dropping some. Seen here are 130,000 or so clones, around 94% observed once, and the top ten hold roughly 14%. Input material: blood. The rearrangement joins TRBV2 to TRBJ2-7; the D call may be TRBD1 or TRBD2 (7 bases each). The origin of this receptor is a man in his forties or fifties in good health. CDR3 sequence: CASSEGGGISEQYF. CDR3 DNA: TGTGCCAGCAGTGAGGGAGGGGGCATTAGCGAGCAGTACTTC.